This T cell receptor (beta chain) emerged from a study of naive CD8 T cells in extremely preterm neonates. Sequencing was performed with immunoSEQ multiplex PCR; in TCRdb, only in-frame clones are kept and a portion is missing. The sample carries some 4,800 clones, about 95% recorded once. This CDR3 has 14 residues. CDR1 is ENHRY and CDR2 is SYGVKD in the germline V gene. V dropped 10 bases and J dropped 3; count of bases not matched to a gene: 5. The study, taken as a whole, reports: Preterm infants showed shorter CDR3s, fewer N additions and less trimming than older groups. Preterm neonates had significantly lower iChao1 richness than other age groups.

Preterm samples came from extremely preterm deliveries at roughly 22-28 weeks. Live Annexin V-negative naive CD3+CD8+CD45RA+CCR7+ T cells were sorted. Notes on this clone: Antigen unknown.

This TCR came from a boy who was born preterm. The chain employs TRBV10-3 and TRBJ2-1, with 11 bases aligning to TRBD1. The sequencing input was naive CD8+ T cells from cord blood. CDR3 residues: CATTGTGGYNEQFF. Written as DNA, the CDR3 is TGTGCCACCACCGGGACAGGGGGCTACAATGAGCAGTTCTTC.